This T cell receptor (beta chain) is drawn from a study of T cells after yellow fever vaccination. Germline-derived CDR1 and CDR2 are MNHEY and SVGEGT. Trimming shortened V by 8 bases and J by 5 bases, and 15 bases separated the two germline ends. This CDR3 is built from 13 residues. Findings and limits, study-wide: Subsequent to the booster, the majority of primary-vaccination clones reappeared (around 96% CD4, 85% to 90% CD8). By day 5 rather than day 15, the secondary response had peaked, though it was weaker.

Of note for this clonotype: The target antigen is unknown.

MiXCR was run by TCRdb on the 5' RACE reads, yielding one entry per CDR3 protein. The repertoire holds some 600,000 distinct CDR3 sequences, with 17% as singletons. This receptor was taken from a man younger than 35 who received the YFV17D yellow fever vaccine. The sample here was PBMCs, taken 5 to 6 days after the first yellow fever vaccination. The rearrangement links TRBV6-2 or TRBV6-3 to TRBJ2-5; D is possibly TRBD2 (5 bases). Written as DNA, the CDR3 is TGTGCCAGCCACTTCGGGGTCCGGGAGACCCAGTACTTC. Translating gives CASHFGVRETQYF.